What follows describes a single T cell receptor beta chain. Germline CDR1 SGHAT, CDR2 FQDESV (reference sequence). The CDR3 consists of 13 residues. Trimming took off 5 bases at V and 8 bases at J, with 13 bases between the two ends. TCRdb keeps only in-frame clones here, not all; method: immunoSEQ multiplex PCR. The profile covers 950,000 to 1,100,000 clones, with under 80% appearing a single time and less than 1.5% taken by the ten largest. This sample is part of a study of shared clonotypes between healthy human individuals. The donor cohort consisted entirely of Caucasian adults residing in Nashville, Tennessee. The authors divided CD4+ cells into CD45RA+ naive and CD45RA-negative memory subsets.

The receptor comes from a man aged 18 to 29 in good health. The chain combines TRBV11-1 with TRBJ2-1; D unresolved. The sample comprised memory CD4+ T cells sorted from blood. The subset: CD45RA-negative fraction. The CDR3 reads CASSLDRFYEQFF. CDR3 in DNA: TGTGCCAGCAGCCTAGATAGATTCTATGAGCAGTTCTTC.